The next 27 T cell receptor beta chains were all read from a single sample in a study of cytomegalovirus exposure and HLA in healthy donors. Use of 60 Vbeta and 13 Jbeta primers characterized the PCR. This table comes from immunoSEQ multiplex PCR, and its TCRdb copy is limited to in-frame clones, with some not included. The sample includes over 150,000 clones, 65% to 80% of them seen just once. Input material: PBMCs. Receptors were obtained from a man aged 30 to 45 in good health and CMV-seropositive.

The chain uses TRBV15 and TRBJ2-1; D remains ambiguous. The CDR3 is 12 residues long. V lost 2 bases and J lost 7, with 6 bases in between. The germline V gene has CDR1 LNHNV and CDR2 YYDKDF (reference sequence). CDR3 bases: TGTGCCACCAGCAGAAGTCGGAATGAGCAGTTCTTC. Translation: CATSRSRNEQFF. The variable domain in full, completed from reference TRBV15 and TRBJ2-1, reads DAMVIQNPRYQVTQFGKPVTLSCSQTLNHNVMYWYQQKSSQAPKLLFHYYDKDFNNEADTPDNFQSRRPNTSFCFLDIRSPGLGDTAMYLCATSRSRNEQFFGPGTRLTVL.

This clone was detected only a few times. This chain uses TRBV15 with TRBJ2-1, with 10 bases fitting TRBD2. With 2 bases clipped from V and 3 bases from J, the junction kept 4 bases outside the gene matches. The CDR3 contains 16 residues. Germline V gene data show CDR1 as LNHNV and CDR2 as YYDKDF (reference sequence). CDR3 coding DNA: TGTGCCACCAGCAGATCCGGGACTAGCGTCTACAATGAGCAGTTCTTC. Its protein is CATSRSGTSVYNEQFF.

This chain links TRBV27 with TRBJ2-7; D possibly corresponds to TRBD1 (6 bases). The germline gives CDR1 MNHEY, CDR2 SMNVEV (reference sequence). Trimming pared 6 bases from V and 6 bases from J, leaving 18 bases between. The CDR3 is made up of 14 amino acids. The CDR3 protein is CASRGQGLAGEQYF. In nucleotides, the CDR3 is TGTGCCAGCAGGGGTCAGGGGCTTGCGGGCGAGCAGTACTTC.

The genes are TRBV7-9 and TRBJ2-6; D unresolved. Per the germline V gene, CDR1 is SEHNR and CDR2 is FQNEAQ (reference sequence). CDR3 length: 14 amino acids. The V end was cut by 5 bases, the J end by 0 bases, with 5 bases between. The chain's CDR3 is CASSLPSGANVLTF. The CDR3 coding sequence is TGTGCCAGCAGCCTCCCCTCTGGGGCCAACGTCCTGACTTTC.

This sequence joins TRBV27 and TRBJ1-4; weak D call: TRBD1 (6 bases). The germline V and J ends were trimmed by 2 bases and 5 bases, with 9 bases remaining between them. Germline V CDR1 and CDR2: MNHEY, SMNVEV (reference sequence). The CDR3 has 14 residues. The CDR3 is CASSLTRGNEKLFF. Written as DNA, the CDR3 is TGTGCCAGCAGTTTAACCAGGGGAAATGAAAAACTGTTTTTT. The whole variable domain, filled in from reference TRBV27 and TRBJ1-4, reads EAQVTQNPRYLITVTGKKLTVTCSQNMNHEYMSWYRQDPGLGLRQIYYSMNVEVTDKGDVPEGYKVSRKEKRNFPLILESPSPNQTSLYFCASSLTRGNEKLFFGSGTQLSVL.

The gene calls are TRBV10-3 and TRBJ1-2, with TRBD1 matching over 8 bases. This CDR3 has 12 amino acids. V lost 6 bases, J lost 13 bases, and 10 bases stayed unmatched. Per the germline V gene, CDR1 is ENHRY and CDR2 is SYGVKD. The CDR3 coding sequence is TGTGCCATCAGCCCGGGACAGGAGGGATTCACCTTC. Encoded protein: CAISPGQEGFTF.

This clone occurred once. The rearrangement uses TRBV19 and TRBJ2-5, with D perhaps TRBD2 (6 bases). V lost 3 bases and J lost 5, with 7 bases in between. Germline lookup yields CDR1 LNHDA and CDR2 SQIVND (reference sequence). CDR3 length: 12 residues. The CDR3 sequence is CASSIRGETQYF. CDR3 in DNA: TGTGCCAGTAGTATCCGGGGGGAGACCCAGTACTTC.

This chain connects TRBV7-8 to TRBJ2-2, with D possibly being TRBD1 (6 bases). This CDR3 comprises 19 residues. Germline lookup yields CDR1 SGHVS and CDR2 FQNEAQ. The V gene lost 5 bases and the J gene lost 0 bases, with 22 bases spanning the gap. CDR3 DNA: TGTGCCAGCAGCCTCCTATTGGGGGCCACCGGATCGAACACCGGGGAGCTGTTTTTT. Its translation is CASSLLLGATGSNTGELFF. Based on the CDR3 plus reference TRBV7-8 and TRBJ2-2, the full variable domain is GAGVSQSPRYKVAKRGQDVALRCDPISGHVSLFWYQQALGQGPEFLTYFQNEAQLDKSGLPSDRFFAERPEGSVSTLKIQRTQQEDSAVYLCASSLLLGATGSNTGELFFGEGSRLTVL.

The rearrangement uses TRBV6-5 and TRBJ1-2; D unresolved. This CDR3 contains 12 residues. The germline gives CDR1 MNHEY, CDR2 SVGAGI. V shed 2 bases and J shed 6 bases, with 7 bases lying between them. This CDR3 is CASSYAGNGYTF. The CDR3 DNA reads as TGTGCCAGCAGTTACGCGGGGAATGGCTACACCTTC.

The chain carries TRBV30 and TRBJ1-2; D perhaps matches TRBD1 (6 bases). Germline V CDR1 and CDR2: GTSNPN, SVGIG (reference sequence). The CDR3 runs 13 residues. V shed 3 bases and J shed 4 bases, with 12 bases lying between them. CDR3 sequence: CAWSWGQIYGYTF. CDR3 sequence (DNA): TGTGCCTGGAGCTGGGGACAAATCTATGGCTACACCTTC. Variable domain in full (rest from reference TRBV30 and TRBJ1-2): SQTIHQWPATLVQPVGSPLSLECTVEGTSNPNLYWYRQAAGRGLQLLFYSVGIGQISSEVPQNLSASRPQDRQFILSSKKLLLSDSGFYLCAWSWGQIYGYTFGSGTRLTVV.

The rearrangement uses TRBV30 and TRBJ2-2, with a possible D match to TRBD1 (6 bases). Trimming left V 0 bases short and J 5 bases short, with 7 bases between. CDR1 and CDR2 from the germline V gene are GTSNPN and SVGIG (reference sequence). The CDR3 loop spans 13 amino acids. In DNA, the CDR3 is TGTGCCTGGAGTGTAGGGGGAACCGGGGAGCTGTTTTTT. Translation gives CAWSVGGTGELFF.

This clone occurred once. V is TRBV5-4 and J is TRBJ2-3; D gene ambiguous. CDR1 SGHNT and CDR2 YYREEE come from the germline V gene (reference sequence). The germline V and J ends were trimmed by 4 bases and 1 base, with 22 bases remaining between them. This CDR3 has 18 amino acids. Here the CDR3 DNA reads TGTGCCAGCAGCGGAGAAGAGTCGACTCAAAGACGCACAGATACGCAGTATTTT. It specifies CASSGEESTQRRTDTQYF.

This rearrangement joins TRBV7-9 to TRBJ1-2; no reliable D call. The germline gives CDR1 SEHNR, CDR2 FQNEAQ (reference sequence). CDR3 size: 13 residues. Trimming took off 5 bases at V and 5 bases at J, with 12 bases between the two ends. CDR3 amino acids: CASSPPGSYGYTF. The CDR3 coding sequence is TGTGCCAGCAGCCCTCCGGGGTCATATGGCTACACCTTC.

The rearrangement joins TRBV4-1 to TRBJ2-1; the D gene is possibly TRBD2 (6 bases). The V gene lost 0 bases and the J gene lost 1 base, with 10 bases spanning the gap. The CDR3 extends over 16 amino acids. The germline V gene encodes CDR1 MGHRA and CDR2 YSYEKL. CDR3 loop: CASSQDWGVSYNEQFF. DNA of the CDR3: TGCGCCAGCAGCCAAGATTGGGGGGTTTCCTACAATGAGCAGTTCTTC.

This sequence joins TRBV6-6 and TRBJ1-2; D unresolved. Between the trimmed V and J ends, which lost 5 bases and 7 bases, there was a span of 11 bases. The CDR3 length is 12 residues. The germline V gene has CDR1 MNHNY and CDR2 SVGAGI (reference sequence). The CDR3 nucleotides are TGTGCCAGCAGTGAGGGCGACGGTGGCTACACCTTC. Translation: CASSEGDGGYTF.

The gene calls are TRBV5-1 and TRBJ1-2; no clear D gene. From germline, CDR1 is SGHRS and CDR2 YFSETQ. The length of the CDR3 is 16 residues. The ends were cut back, 4 bases at V and 0 bases at J, with 16 bases in the middle. CDR3 protein: CASSLGHGMANYGYTF. The CDR3 DNA follows: TGCGCCAGCAGCCTTGGTCACGGGATGGCTAACTATGGCTACACCTTC.

V gene TRBV7-2 combines with J gene TRBJ2-7; D gene ambiguous. CDR1 is SGHTA and CDR2 is FQGNSA in the germline V gene. The CDR3 is 12 amino acids. The ends were cut back, 7 bases at V and 2 bases at J, with 9 bases in the middle. CDR3 protein: CASTSSPYEQYF. CDR3 in DNA: TGTGCCAGCACCTCAAGCCCCTACGAGCAGTACTTC.

This chain connects TRBV9 to TRBJ2-7; TRBD2 matches 9 bases. V was pared by 0 bases and J by 7 bases, with 17 bases of the junction left unmatched. The CDR3 is 18 residues long. The germline gives CDR1 SGDLS, CDR2 YYNGEE. CDR3 nucleotide sequence: TGTGCCAGCAGCGTAGGCCTGATGGGACTAGCAGGGGGAGGAGAGCAGTACTTC. Its translation is CASSVGLMGLAGGGEQYF.

This clone was detected only a few times. The gene calls are TRBV7-6 and TRBJ2-6; 8 bases are a match to TRBD1. CDR3 length equals 17 residues. Germline V lookup: CDR1 SGHVS, CDR2 FNYEAQ. J gave up 1 base and V 3 bases, and 5 bases lay outside the gene matches. The CDR3 sequence is CASSFGQGVSGANVLTF. The CDR3 nucleotides read TGTGCCAGCAGCTTTGGACAGGGAGTATCTGGGGCCAACGTCCTGACTTTC.

This clone was detected a few times. The chain couples TRBV27 to TRBJ2-5; no reliable D call. Looked up from germline, CDR1 is MNHEY and CDR2 is SMNVEV (reference sequence). CDR3 length: 13 amino acids. V was shortened by 3 bases and J by 5 bases, with 10 bases between the two germline ends. CDR3 in DNA: TGTGCCAGCAGTTTCTACCTCGGGGAGACCCAGTACTTC. It encodes CASSFYLGETQYF.

V and J are TRBV7-3 and TRBJ2-2; 10 bases match TRBD1. The germline V gene has CDR1 SGHTA and CDR2 FQGTGA. Losses at the gene ends were 5 bases for V and 5 bases for J; bases not matched to a gene: 8. The CDR3 runs to 16 residues. CDR3 amino acids: CASSVRQGARTGELFF. The CDR3 region has the DNA TGTGCCAGCAGCGTCAGACAGGGGGCGAGGACCGGGGAGCTGTTTTTT.

The chain links TRBV7-2 to TRBJ2-7, with 9 nucleotides matching TRBD1. The CDR3 has 15 residues. V lost 5 bases, J lost 2 bases, and 7 bases stayed unmatched. Germline V CDR1 and CDR2: SGHTA, FQGNSA. The DNA of the CDR3 is TGTGCCAGCAGCCCGACAGGGGGGTGGGCCTACGAGCAGTACTTC. Amino acid sequence: CASSPTGGWAYEQYF.

The CDR3 DNA is TGTGCCACAAGAGGGGAGGGCCTCCAGTATTTT. This sequence encodes CATRGEGLQYF. V usage is TRBV15 and J usage is TRBJ2-3; 7 bases align to TRBD2. The CDR3 extends over 11 amino acids. Germline CDR1 is LNHNV and CDR2 is YYDKDF (reference sequence). V was pared by 9 bases and J by 12 bases, with 9 bases of the junction left unmatched.

This chain links TRBV15 with TRBJ2-5; D is ambiguous. Trimming pared 4 bases from V and 4 bases from J, leaving 13 bases between. Germline V gene lookup returns CDR1 LNHNV and CDR2 YYDKDF (reference sequence). This CDR3 has 14 residues. The CDR3 coding sequence is TGTGCCACCAGCACCCCAGCGACGAGAGAGACCCAGTACTTC. Protein: CATSTPATRETQYF.

The V and J genes are TRBV7-2 and TRBJ2-7, with 8 bases lining up with TRBD1. V lost 0 bases and J lost 2; bases outside the gene matches: 3. The CDR3 extends over 15 amino acids. CDR1 and CDR2 from the germline V gene are SGHTA and FQGNSA. The CDR3 sequence: CASSLADRVPYEQYF. In DNA, the CDR3 is TGTGCCAGCAGCTTAGCGGACAGGGTACCCTACGAGCAGTACTTC. The full variable domain, completed using reference TRBV7-2 and TRBJ2-7, is GAGVSQSPSNKVTEKGKDVELRCDPISGHTALYWYRQSLGQGLEFLIYFQGNSAPDKSGLPSDRFSAERTGGSVSTLTIQRTQQEDSAVYLCASSLADRVPYEQYFGPGTRLTVT.

CDR3 coding DNA: TGTGCCAGCTCACCCGTTGGGAAGCAGGGTAGCAACGAGCAGTACTTC. Amino acids: CASSPVGKQGSNEQYF. The rearrangement links TRBV18 to TRBJ2-7; possibly TRBD1 for D (5 bases). CDR3 length equals 16 residues. CDR1 KGHSH and CDR2 LQKENI come from the germline V gene. The ends were cut back, 3 bases at V and 5 bases at J, with 20 bases in the middle. The full variable domain, completed using reference TRBV18 and TRBJ2-7, is NAGVMQNPRHLVRRRGQEARLRCSPMKGHSHVYWYRQLPEEGLKFMVYLQKENIIDESGMPKERFSAEFPKEGPSILRIQQVVRGDSAAYFCASSPVGKQGSNEQYFGPGTRLTVT.

The chain combines TRBV19 with TRBJ1-2; 7 bases align to TRBD1. The CDR3 has 15 amino acids. CDR1 and CDR2 from the germline V gene are LNHDA and SQIVND (reference sequence). Losses at the gene ends were 3 bases for V and 6 bases for J; bases not matched to a gene: 10. The chain's CDR3 is CASSMGQPGWDGYTF. The CDR3 bases are TGTGCCAGTAGTATGGGACAGCCGGGCTGGGATGGCTACACCTTC.